The rows below give T cell receptor beta chains drawn from one sample of a study of blood T cells in healthy people across ages. One entry per CDR3 protein results from TCRdb running MiXCR on the 5' RACE reads. The table lists 650,000 or so distinct CDR3 sequences, roughly half of them singletons. Input material: blood. The receptor source for this set is a woman of 80 years or more in good health. The CDR3 runs from the conserved cysteine through the conserved F or W. Fields, in order: clone size, V gene, D gene, J gene, CDR3 protein, CDR3 DNA. D genes are given only for firm matches. The size of a clone is reported for some rows only, either as once, few or many, or as a class for expanded clones.

>many|TRBV5-1|.|TRBJ2-6
CASSLSFLSSGANVLTF
TGCGCCAGCAGCTTGAGCTTTCTCAGCTCTGGGGCCAACGTCCTGACTTTC
>.|TRBV18|.|TRBJ2-5
CASSPWPYGGETQYF
TGTGCCAGCTCACCATGGCCCTATGGAGGAGAGACCCAGTACTTC
>.|TRBV5-1|.|TRBJ1-5
CASSLGGVLEPQHF
TGCGCCAGCAGCTTGGGGGGGGTCTTGGAGCCCCAGCATTTT
>.|TRBV20-1|TRBD1|TRBJ2-7
CSASGQQGNYEQYF
TGCAGTGCTAGCGGACAACAGGGGAACTACGAGCAGTACTTC
>.|TRBV7-9|TRBD1|TRBJ2-1
CASSPRGGRTGNEQFF
TGTGCCAGCAGTCCTAGAGGGGGCAGGACGGGGAATGAGCAGTTCTTC
>.|TRBV12-3/TRBV12-4|TRBD1|TRBJ1-5
CASSPGDRGDQPQHF
TGTGCCAGCAGTCCAGGGGACAGGGGTGATCAGCCCCAGCATTTT
>many|TRBV29-1|.|TRBJ1-1
CSVSLGARTYAFF
TGCAGCGTCTCCCTGGGAGCAAGAACGTACGCTTTCTTT
>.|TRBV20-1|TRBD2|TRBJ2-1
CSARRLAGQFF
TGCAGTGCTAGACGCCTAGCGGGACAGTTCTTC
>once|TRBV20-1|TRBD2|TRBJ2-5
CSARAPLAGIETQYF
TGCAGTGCTAGAGCCCCCCTAGCGGGAATTGAGACCCAGTACTTC
>.|TRBV7-2|TRBD1|TRBJ1-2
CASSTQAGGAANYGYTF
TGTGCCAGCAGCACCCAGGCAGGGGGGGCCGCTAACTATGGCTACACCTTC
>few|TRBV12-3/TRBV12-4|TRBD2|TRBJ2-2
CASKTPGLARSNTGELFF
TGTGCCAGCAAGACCCCGGGACTAGCGCGATCGAACACCGGGGAGCTGTTTTTT
>.|TRBV20-1|.|TRBJ2-6
CSARDLTGDGANVLTF
TGCAGTGCTAGAGATTTGACGGGGGATGGGGCCAACGTCCTGACTTTC
>.|TRBV29-1|.|TRBJ2-7
CSVGVYEQYF
TGCAGCGTTGGCGTATACGAGCAGTACTTC
>many|TRBV5-5|.|TRBJ2-3
CASSFAGLTDTQYF
TGTGCCAGCAGCTTTGCAGGGCTTACAGATACGCAGTATTTT
>.|TRBV12-3/TRBV12-4|TRBD2|TRBJ2-2
CASSWTSESGELFF
TGTGCCAGCAGCTGGACTAGCGAGTCCGGGGAGCTGTTTTTT
>.|TRBV6-5|.|TRBJ1-3
CASSTMRGDTIYF
TGTGCCAGCAGTACAATGCGGGGAGACACCATATATTTT
>few|TRBV7-2|.|TRBJ2-3
CASSLGQRRRDTQYF
TGTGCCAGCAGCTTAGGACAGAGAAGGAGAGATACGCAGTATTTT
>.|TRBV28|.|TRBJ2-1
CASSGGGISLYNEQFF
TGTGCCAGCTCTGGTGGGGGGATTTCTCTCTACAATGAGCAGTTCTTC
>few|TRBV3-1|TRBD2|TRBJ2-5
CASSPASGGSNEQYF
TGTGCCAGCAGCCCTGCTAGCGGGGGGTCCAATGAGCAGTACTTC
>many|TRBV28|.|TRBJ2-3
CASSSLRAQYF
TGTGCCAGCAGTTCCCTCCGCGCGCAGTATTTT
>.|TRBV7-2|.|TRBJ2-7
CASSGYTVNEQYF
TGTGCCAGCAGCGGATATACAGTTAATGAGCAGTACTTC
>.|TRBV5-1|TRBD2|TRBJ2-7
CASSLTSGRAGSYNEQYF
TGCGCCAGCAGCTTGACTAGCGGGAGGGCCGGCTCCTACAATGAGCAGTACTTC
>few|TRBV14|.|TRBJ2-7
CASSQDKAGRYNEQYF
TGTGCCAGCAGCCAAGATAAGGCCGGGAGATACAATGAGCAGTACTTC
>.|TRBV4-2|TRBD2|TRBJ2-3
CASSQDLAESTDTQYF
TGTGCCAGCAGCCAAGATCTAGCGGAGAGCACAGATACGCAGTATTTT
>few|TRBV29-1|.|TRBJ1-1
CSGKQGSNTEAFF
TGCAGCGGCAAACAGGGTTCGAACACTGAAGCTTTCTTT
>once|TRBV6-6|TRBD1|TRBJ2-7
CASRYQIGQGFIEQYF
TGTGCCAGCAGGTACCAAATCGGACAGGGTTTCATCGAGCAGTACTTC
>many|TRBV10-3|TRBD1|TRBJ1-2
CATGQGYGYTF
TGTGCCACCGGACAGGGGTATGGCTACACCTTC
>.|TRBV6-2/TRBV6-3|.|TRBJ2-3
CASTLRRPHTDRQYF
TGTGCCAGCACTCTCCGAAGACCCCACACAGATAGGCAGTATTTT
>.|TRBV2|.|TRBJ2-7
CASSVLEQYF
TGTGCCAGCAGTGTCCTTGAGCAGTACTTC
>.|TRBV3-1|.|TRBJ2-6
CASLYPGANVLTF
TGTGCCAGCCTTTACCCTGGGGCCAACGTCCTGACTTTC
>.|TRBV20-1|.|TRBJ1-1
CSARNTGTGDTEAFF
TGCAGTGCTAGGAACACCGGGACGGGAGACACTGAAGCTTTCTTT
>.|TRBV6-5|.|TRBJ2-1
CATREGDGGSYNEQFF
TGTGCCACCAGGGAGGGGGACGGGGGGTCCTACAATGAGCAGTTCTTC
>.|TRBV29-1|.|TRBJ1-1
CSARGVNTEAFF
TGCAGCGCCCGGGGCGTAAACACTGAAGCTTTCTTT
>.|TRBV25-1|TRBD2|TRBJ2-1
CASSETTGLAGLSYNEQFF
TGTGCCAGCAGTGAAACGACTGGACTAGCGGGGCTCTCCTACAATGAGCAGTTCTTC
>.|TRBV7-8|.|TRBJ1-2
CASSLGGQGQRYGYTF
TGTGCCAGCAGCTTAGGAGGGCAAGGACAGCGTTATGGCTACACCTTC
>.|TRBV3-1|.|TRBJ2-7
CASSQATTVTYEQYF
TGTGCCAGCAGCCAAGCTACAACGGTCACCTACGAGCAGTACTTC
>.|TRBV20-1|.|TRBJ2-7
CSAVILQGTTPYEQYF
TGCAGTGCCGTAATACTACAGGGTACTACCCCCTACGAGCAGTACTTC
>.|TRBV29-1|.|TRBJ1-2
CSVSRGLTGYTF
TGCAGCGTTAGTCGGGGCCTTACGGGCTACACCTTC
>few|TRBV13|.|TRBJ2-5
CASSSTPNEQYF
TGTGCCAGCAGCTCGACCCCGAATGAGCAGTACTTC
>few|TRBV7-3|.|TRBJ2-2
CASSPPWGPGELFF
TGTGCCAGCAGCCCACCGTGGGGGCCCGGGGAGCTGTTTTTT
>once|TRBV6-5|.|TRBJ2-1
CASSDIKGDEQFF
TGTGCCAGCAGTGACATCAAGGGCGATGAGCAGTTCTTC
>many|TRBV15|TRBD1|TRBJ1-2
CATSRDKGQPRHGYTF
TGTGCCACCAGCAGAGACAAGGGACAGCCCCGACATGGCTACACCTTC
>many|TRBV20-1|.|TRBJ2-1
CSAREGSRGDYEQFF
TGCAGTGCTAGAGAGGGGTCTCGGGGTGATTATGAGCAGTTCTTC
>.|TRBV20-1|TRBD1|TRBJ1-1
CSAGGQGNTEAFF
TGCAGTGCTGGAGGACAGGGTAACACTGAAGCTTTCTTT
>.|TRBV6-2/TRBV6-3|.|TRBJ1-5
CASSFQGNKPQHF
TGTGCCAGCAGTTTTCAGGGTAACAAGCCCCAGCATTTT